This T cell receptor beta chain stems from a study of beta chain features in type 1 diabetes. Findings and caveats of the study: Type 1 diabetes patients had moderately but significantly shorter TCRB CDR3s in all four CD4+ subsets.

Expressed TCRB transcripts were sequenced because the isolated RNA had all been reverse transcribed beforehand. TCRdb keeps only in-frame clones here, not all; method: immunoSEQ multiplex PCR. This table holds fewer than 30,000 clones, roughly two thirds found once. Germline V gives CDR1 SGHTA, CDR2 FQGNSA. Between the trimmed V and J ends, which lost 4 bases and 1 base, there was a span of 14 bases. This CDR3 spans 15 amino acids. Details on this clone: Its antigen is as yet unknown.

The clonotype comes from a young man with type 1 diabetes. The J gene is TRBJ2-7, the V gene TRBV7-2, with D possibly being TRBD1 (6 bases). The source material was Tregs from blood. CDR3 in amino acids: CASSSGNRVSYEQYF. The CDR3 region has the DNA TGTGCCAGCAGCTCCGGGAACAGGGTATCCTACGAGCAGTACTTC.